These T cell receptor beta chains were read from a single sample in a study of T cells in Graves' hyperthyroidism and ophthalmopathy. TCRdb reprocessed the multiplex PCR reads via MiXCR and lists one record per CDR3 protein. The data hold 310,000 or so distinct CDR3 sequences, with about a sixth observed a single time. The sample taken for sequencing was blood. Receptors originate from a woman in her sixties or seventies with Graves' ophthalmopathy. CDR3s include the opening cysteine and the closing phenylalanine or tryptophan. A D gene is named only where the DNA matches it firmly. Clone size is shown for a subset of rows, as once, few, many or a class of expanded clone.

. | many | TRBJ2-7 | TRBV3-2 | CASSQDCGYEQYF | TGTGCCAGCAGCCAAGATTGCGGGTACGAGCAGTACTTC
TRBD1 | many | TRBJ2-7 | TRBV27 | CASGGQVLYEQYF | TGTGCCAGCGGGGGACAGGTTCTCTACGAGCAGTACTTC
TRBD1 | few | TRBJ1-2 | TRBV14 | CASSQIGQGFYGYTF | TGTGCCAGCAGCCAAATTGGACAGGGCTTCTATGGCTACACCTTC
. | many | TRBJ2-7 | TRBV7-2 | CASSSRWVSSYEQYF | TGTGCCAGCAGCTCCCGATGGGTTAGCTCCTACGAGCAGTACTTC
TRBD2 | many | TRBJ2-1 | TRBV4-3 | CASSQDFAGVRNEQFF | TGCGCCAGCAGCCAAGATTTCGCGGGGGTGAGGAATGAGCAGTTCTTC
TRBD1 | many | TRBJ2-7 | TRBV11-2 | CASSLGQTGVLYEQYF | TGTGCCAGCAGCTTAGGGCAGACAGGGGTTTTGTACGAGCAGTACTTC
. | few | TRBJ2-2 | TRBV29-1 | CSVVTAFSNTGELFF | TGCAGCGTTGTCACAGCGTTCTCGAACACCGGGGAGCTGTTTTTT
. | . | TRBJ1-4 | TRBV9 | CASSEQDSRATNEKLFF | TGTGCCAGCAGCGAGCAGGACAGCCGCGCAACTAATGAAAAACTGTTTTTT
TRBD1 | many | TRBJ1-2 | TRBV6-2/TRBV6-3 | CASSLTGRTNYGYTF | TGTGCCAGCAGTTTGACAGGGCGGACTAACTATGGCTACACCTTC
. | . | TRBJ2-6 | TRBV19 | CASSIGSGGYLAGANVLTF | TGTGCCAGTAGTATAGGTTCGGGGGGCTATTTGGCTGGGGCCAACGTCCTGACTTTC
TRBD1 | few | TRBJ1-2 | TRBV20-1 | CSAEAGGAGGYTF | TGCAGTGCGGAAGCAGGGGGCGCCGGGGGCTACACCTTC
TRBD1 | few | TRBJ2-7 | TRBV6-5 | CASSYYTGGGYEQYF | TGTGCCAGCAGCTATTATACAGGGGGCGGGTACGAGCAGTACTTC
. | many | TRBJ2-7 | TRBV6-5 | CASSYSPYLYEQYF | TGTGCCAGCAGTTACTCCCCCTACCTCTACGAGCAGTACTTC
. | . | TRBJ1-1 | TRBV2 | CASSLDSPEAFF | TGTGCCAGCAGCCTCGACTCTCCTGAAGCTTTCTTT
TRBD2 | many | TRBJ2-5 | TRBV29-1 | CSVTTSGAGETQYF | TGCAGCGTCACGACTAGCGGGGCGGGAGAGACCCAGTACTTC
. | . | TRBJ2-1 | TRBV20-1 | CSARVRGSSSYNEQFF | TGCAGTGCTAGAGTGAGAGGGTCTAGCTCCTACAATGAGCAGTTCTTC
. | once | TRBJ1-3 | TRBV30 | CAWGSRRATGNTIYF | TGTGCCTGGGGCAGTCGTCGGGCTACCGGAAACACCATATATTTT
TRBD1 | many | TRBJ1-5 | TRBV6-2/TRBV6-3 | CASRRTGRYQPQHF | TGTGCCAGCAGGAGGACAGGGCGGTATCAGCCCCAGCATTTT
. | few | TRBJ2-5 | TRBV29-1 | CSVAPPGVGETQYF | TGCAGCGTTGCCCCCCCTGGAGTTGGGGAGACCCAGTACTTC
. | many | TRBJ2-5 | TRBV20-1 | CSGAANQETQYF | TGCAGTGGAGCGGCGAACCAAGAGACCCAGTACTTC
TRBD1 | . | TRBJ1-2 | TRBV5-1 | CASSLASGQAKYGYTF | TGCGCCAGCAGCTTGGCCTCGGGACAGGCGAAGTATGGCTACACCTTC
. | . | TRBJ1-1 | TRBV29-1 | CSAVRGLTEAFF | TGCAGCGCCGTCCGGGGGCTCACTGAAGCTTTCTTT
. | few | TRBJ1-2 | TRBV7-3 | CASSLDRSHGGYTF | TGTGCCAGCAGCTTAGACAGGTCCCATGGAGGCTACACCTTC
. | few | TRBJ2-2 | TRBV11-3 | CASSAQGSPQPNTGELFF | TGTGCCAGCAGCGCCCAAGGGTCGCCCCAACCGAACACCGGGGAGCTGTTTTTT
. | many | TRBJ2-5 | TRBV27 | CASSLIGGQETQYF | TGTGCCAGCAGTTTAATCGGGGGCCAAGAGACCCAGTACTTC
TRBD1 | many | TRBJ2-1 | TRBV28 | CASSFAPRDRGNYEQFF | TGTGCCAGCAGTTTCGCCCCCCGGGACAGGGGCAATTATGAGCAGTTCTTC
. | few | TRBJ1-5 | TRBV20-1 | CSARDRVRGNQPQHF | TGCAGTGCTAGAGATCGCGTTCGAGGGAATCAGCCCCAGCATTTT
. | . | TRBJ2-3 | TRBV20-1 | CSASDSRGSTDTQYF | TGCAGTGCGTCGGACTCCCGGGGGAGCACAGATACGCAGTATTTT